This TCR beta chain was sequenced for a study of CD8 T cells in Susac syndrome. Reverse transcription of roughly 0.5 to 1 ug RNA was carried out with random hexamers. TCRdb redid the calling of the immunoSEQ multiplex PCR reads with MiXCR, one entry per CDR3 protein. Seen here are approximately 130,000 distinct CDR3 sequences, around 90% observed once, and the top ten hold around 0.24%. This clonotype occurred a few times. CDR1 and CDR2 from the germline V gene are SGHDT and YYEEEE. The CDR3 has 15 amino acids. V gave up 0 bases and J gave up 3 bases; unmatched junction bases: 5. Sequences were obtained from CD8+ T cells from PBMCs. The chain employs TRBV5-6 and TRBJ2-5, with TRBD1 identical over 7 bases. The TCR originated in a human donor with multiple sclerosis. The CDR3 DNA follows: TGTGCCAGCAGCTTGGCAGGGACAGAAGAAGAGACCCAGTACTTC. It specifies CASSLAGTEEETQYF. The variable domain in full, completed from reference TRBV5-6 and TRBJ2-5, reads DAGVTQSPTHLIKTRGQQVTLRCSPKSGHDTVSWYQQALGQGPQFIFQYYEEEERQRGNFPDRFSGHQFPNYSSELNVNALLLGDSALYLCASSLAGTEEETQYFGPGTRLLVL.